These 30 T cell receptor beta chains were sequenced from one sample in a study of T cell responses to AZD1222 COVID-19 vaccine. Using immunoSEQ multiplex PCR, the repertoire was profiled, and TCRdb retains in-frame clones only, with some absent. Among tens of thousands of clones, more than 75% were seen once, and the ten largest hold 24%. The material sequenced was peripheral blood, taken on day 0 of AZD1222 vaccination. The receptor set was obtained from an adult in good health.

This clone has only one observation. The chain has TRBV9 and TRBJ1-6, with D hard to call. The CDR3 consists of 12 residues. V was pared by 2 bases and J by 8 bases, with 5 bases between. Germline-derived CDR1 and CDR2 are SGDLS and YYNGEE. CDR3 sequence reads: CASSVGDSPLHF. CDR3 coding DNA: TGTGCCAGCAGCGTCGGGGATTCACCCCTCCACTTT. The complete variable domain, with remaining parts taken from reference TRBV9 and TRBJ1-6, reads DSGVTQTPKHLITATGQRVTLRCSPRSGDLSVYWYQQSLDQGLQFLIQYYNGEERAKGNILERFSAQQFPDLHSELNLSSLELGDSALYFCASSVGDSPLHFGNGTRLTVT.

The chain couples TRBV30 to TRBJ2-1; 8 bases are a match to TRBD2. This CDR3 region has 14 residues. The J segment lost 5 bases and the V segment lost 0 bases, leaving 3 bases of the junction unmatched. The germline gives CDR1 GTSNPN, CDR2 SVGIG (reference sequence). CDR3 nucleotides: TGTGCCTGGAGTGTAGGACTAGCCCACAATGAGCAGTTCTTC. It translates to CAWSVGLAHNEQFF.

V gene TRBV7-3 combines with J gene TRBJ2-2; D uncertain. The CDR3 is 15 amino acids. CDR1 is SGHTA, CDR2 FQGTGA, per germline. V was pared by 5 bases and J by 4 bases, with 14 bases between. CDR3 region: CASSPTVVGTGELFF. CDR3 DNA sequence: TGTGCCAGCAGCCCGACCGTCGTGGGCACCGGGGAGCTGTTTTTT.

As for this clone: In the same sample, other DNA sequences code for this CDR3. The chain has TRBV20-1 and TRBJ1-2; 7 nucleotides align to TRBD1. Germline CDR1 DFQATT, CDR2 SNEGSKA (reference sequence). The CDR3 length is 11 residues. V was pared by 4 bases and J by 4 bases, with 0 bases of the junction left unmatched. The DNA for the CDR3 is TGCAGTGCTACAGGGGGCTATGGCTACACCTTC. Translation: CSATGGYGYTF.

In the case of this clone: The junction departs from germline at one end; a sequencing error may be responsible. The V and J genes are TRBV19 and TRBJ2-3; a possible D gene is TRBD2 (6 bases). Germline lookup yields CDR1 LNHDA and CDR2 SQIVND (reference sequence). This CDR3 has 14 residues. CDR3 DNA: TGTGCCAGTAGTATTCCCGGGAGCAAAGATACGCAGTATTTT. This codes for CASSIPGSKDTQYF.

The chain employs TRBV7-2 and TRBJ2-7; tentative D call: TRBD1 (6 bases). CDR1 is SGHTA and CDR2 is FQGNSA in the germline V gene. CDR3 size: 15 residues. The germline V and J ends were trimmed by 1 base and 7 bases, with 17 bases remaining between them. Here the CDR3 DNA reads TGTGCCAGCAGCTTAGATCACAGGGAGTTCGGGGAGCAGTACTTC. It yields the protein CASSLDHREFGEQYF.

V gene TRBV5-4 combines with J gene TRBJ2-3; D unresolved. The ends were cut back, 2 bases at V and 3 bases at J, with 7 bases in the middle. CDR1 is SGHNT, CDR2 YYREEE, per germline (reference sequence). This CDR3 has 13 amino acids. The CDR3 DNA follows: TGTGCCAGCAGCTTAAGAGATACAGATACGCAGTATTTT. Translated, it gives CASSLRDTDTQYF.

The chain is built from TRBV2 and TRBJ1-2; D possibly corresponds to TRBD1 (6 bases). Per germline, CDR1 SNHLY and CDR2 FYNNEI. The ends were cut back, 0 bases at V and 8 bases at J, with 13 bases in the middle. The CDR3 has 14 residues. This chain's CDR3 is CASSEALRQEGYTF. The CDR3 DNA sequence: TGTGCCAGCAGTGAAGCGCTTCGACAGGAGGGCTACACCTTC.

The rearrangement joins TRBV7-2 to TRBJ1-1; D not resolved. Germline CDR1 SGHTA, CDR2 FQGNSA. Trimming removed 3 bases from V and 0 bases from J, with 11 bases in between. There are 15 residues in the CDR3. The CDR3 reads CASSFLGAMNTEAFF. Written as DNA, the CDR3 is TGTGCCAGCAGCTTCCTTGGAGCTATGAACACTGAAGCTTTCTTT.

The genes are TRBV7-3 and TRBJ2-3; D unresolved. CDR1 is SGHTA and CDR2 is FQGTGA in the germline V gene. V dropped 6 bases and J dropped 0 bases, with 7 bases sitting between them. There are 13 residues in the CDR3. The CDR3 nucleotides read TGTGCCAGCAGGGCTGCTAGCACAGATACGCAGTATTTT. Translating gives CASRAASTDTQYF.

This clone was recorded once. This chain connects TRBV6-5 to TRBJ2-2; D possibly corresponds to TRBD1 (6 bases). This CDR3 has 14 amino acids. Trimming took off 11 bases at V and 6 bases at J, with 19 bases between the two ends. Germline CDR1 MNHEY, CDR2 SVGAGI. CDR3 in DNA: TGTGCCGGGCGGGCAGGGGCTGGATCCGGGGAGCTGTTTTTT. Protein: CAGRAGAGSGELFF.

This clone was counted a single time. The chain links TRBV3-1 (or the pseudogene TRBV3-2) to TRBJ1-1; no clear D gene. The V end was cut by 1 base, the J end by 5 bases, with 5 bases between. Germline CDR1 reads LGHDT; CDR2 reads YNNKEL (reference sequence). This CDR3 has 12 residues. The CDR3, as DNA: TGTGCCAGCAGCCAAGTTTATACTGAAGCTTTCTTT. This encodes CASSQVYTEAFF.

This chain connects TRBV19 to TRBJ1-5; tentatively, D is TRBD1 (5 bases). The ends were cut back, 7 bases at V and 2 bases at J, with 12 bases in the middle. Looked up from germline, CDR1 is LNHDA and CDR2 is SQIVND (reference sequence). The CDR3 runs to 14 residues. DNA of the CDR3: TGTGCCAGTAAGGGGCAGCAGGGCAATCAGCCCCAGCATTTT. It codes for CASKGQQGNQPQHF. The variable domain in full, with the rest retrieved from reference TRBV19 and TRBJ1-5, is DGGITQSPKYLFRKEGQNVTLSCEQNLNHDAMYWYRQDPGQGLRLIYYSQIVNDFQKGDIAEGYSVSREKKESFPLTVTSAQKNPTAFYLCASKGQQGNQPQHFGDGTRLSIL.

The genes are TRBV5-6 and TRBJ1-5; 7 bases are shared with TRBD1. Germline V gene sequence: CDR1 SGHDT, CDR2 YYEEEE. Trimming took 3 bases from V and 1 from J; bases not matched to a gene: 1. The CDR3 consists of 14 residues. CDR3 nucleotides: TGTGCCAGCAGCTCGGGACAGAGCAATCAGCCCCAGCATTTT. It specifies CASSSGQSNQPQHF.

The rearrangement uses TRBV28 and TRBJ1-5; no clear D gene. The V end was cut by 3 bases, the J end by 0 bases, with 12 bases between. CDR1 and CDR2 (germline): MDHEN, SYDVKM. The CDR3 runs to 16 residues. CDR3 nucleotide sequence: TGTGCCAGCAGTTTCGGTAGTTTTGTTAGCAATCAGCCCCAGCATTTT. Protein sequence: CASSFGSFVSNQPQHF.

For the CDR3, the DNA is TGCGCCAGCAGGAGGGGGGGCCTGAACACCGGGGAGCTGTTTTTT. Its translation: CASRRGGLNTGELFF. The rearrangement joins TRBV10-2 to TRBJ2-2; D is possibly TRBD2 (7 bases). The CDR3 has 15 residues. The germline gives CDR1 WSHSY, CDR2 SAAADI. The V end lost 6 bases, the J end lost 1 base, and 12 bases lay between the germline ends.

This chain links TRBV12-3 or TRBV12-4 with TRBJ1-6; 8 nucleotides agree with TRBD1. Unmatched junction bases numbered 5, after V lost 8 bases and J lost 8 bases. This CDR3 is built from 13 residues. The CDR3 here is CASCGQGDSPLHF. The CDR3 coding sequence is TGTGCCAGCTGCGGACAGGGAGATTCACCCCTCCACTTT.

V gene TRBV5-1 combines with J gene TRBJ1-1; 9 bases map to TRBD1. CDR3 length: 17 residues. The J segment lost 0 bases and the V segment lost 3 bases, leaving 9 bases of the junction unmatched. CDR1 is SGHRS, CDR2 YFSETQ, per germline. CDR3 DNA: TGCGCCAGCAGCTCCAAGGACAGGGGAGGGCTGAACACTGAAGCTTTCTTT. It codes for CASSSKDRGGLNTEAFF.

This chain links TRBV18 with TRBJ1-2; no clear D. Looked up from germline, CDR1 is KGHSH and CDR2 is LQKENI. The CDR3 spans 14 residues. Trimming removed 11 bases from V and 4 bases from J, with 20 bases in between. CDR3 region: CAVPGSDTSYGYTF. The CDR3 DNA reads as TGTGCCGTGCCGGGGAGCGACACCAGCTATGGCTACACCTTC.

The chain recombines TRBV19 with TRBJ1-1; possible D gene TRBD1, 5 bases. Trimming stripped 6 bases from V and 0 bases from J, with 11 bases between. CDR1 LNHDA and CDR2 SQIVND come from the germline V gene (reference sequence). The length of the CDR3 is 14 residues. The CDR3 region is CASRPQGVNTEAFF. The CDR3 DNA sequence: TGTGCCAGTAGACCCCAGGGCGTGAACACTGAAGCTTTCTTT.

V gene TRBV20-1 combines with J gene TRBJ1-2; D is unresolved. Germline V gene sequence: CDR1 DFQATT, CDR2 SNEGSKA (reference sequence). Trimming took off 5 bases at V and 6 bases at J, with 10 bases between the two ends. This CDR3 is 11 amino acids long. CDR3 in amino acids: CSAAPSDGYTF. DNA for the CDR3: TGCAGTGCTGCCCCTTCCGATGGCTACACCTTC.

The chain combines TRBV10-3 with TRBJ2-7; TRBD2 agrees at 10 bases. Germline V CDR1 and CDR2: ENHRY, SYGVKD. The CDR3 is made up of 14 amino acids. V lost 7 bases and J lost 4; bases outside the gene matches: 7. The CDR3 protein is CAIKGLAGEYEQYF. The CDR3 DNA reads as TGTGCCATCAAGGGGCTAGCGGGGGAATACGAGCAGTACTTC.

This clone was seen only once. The chain uses TRBV5-1 and TRBJ2-5; D is unclear. The V and J ends lost 0 bases and 4 bases respectively, with 7 bases between them. Germline V gene lookup returns CDR1 SGHRS and CDR2 YFSETQ. The CDR3 is 13 amino acids. CDR3 in DNA: TGCGCCAGCAGCTTGGGGGTAGCAGAGACCCAGTACTTC. It codes for CASSLGVAETQYF.

The rearrangement uses TRBV5-6 and TRBJ1-1; a weak D match, TRBD1 (6 bases). Deletions cut 4 bases from V and 2 bases from J, with 12 bases between. The V gene's germline CDR1 is SGHDT and CDR2 YYEEEE. The CDR3 covers 14 residues. The CDR3, as DNA: TGTGCCAGCAGCCCGCGGGGGGCCAACACTGAAGCTTTCTTT. Translated: CASSPRGANTEAFF. The whole variable domain, filled in from reference TRBV5-6 and TRBJ1-1, reads DAGVTQSPTHLIKTRGQQVTLRCSPKSGHDTVSWYQQALGQGPQFIFQYYEEEERQRGNFPDRFSGHQFPNYSSELNVNALLLGDSALYLCASSPRGANTEAFFGQGTRLTVV.

The chain links TRBV6-5 to TRBJ1-5; 7 nucleotides line up with TRBD1. CDR1 is MNHEY, CDR2 SVGAGI, per germline. Trimming took 2 bases from V and 5 from J; bases not matched to a gene: 0. This CDR3 comprises 13 residues. Here the CDR3 reads CASSYGTDQPQHF. CDR3 in DNA: TGTGCCAGCAGTTACGGGACAGATCAGCCCCAGCATTTT.

V usage is TRBV5-1 and J usage is TRBJ1-1, with no clear D. This CDR3 is 14 amino acids long. V was pared by 4 bases and J by 1 base, with 11 bases between. Germline CDR1 reads SGHRS; CDR2 reads YFSETQ. The CDR3 sequence is CASSTRTGNTEAFF. Written as DNA, the CDR3 is TGCGCCAGCAGCACACGGACGGGGAACACTGAAGCTTTCTTT.

The chain joins TRBV7-2 to TRBJ1-2, with TRBD1 matching over 8 bases. V lost 2 bases, J lost 10 bases, and 6 bases stayed unmatched. The CDR3 contains 13 residues. Germline V gives CDR1 SGHTA, CDR2 FQGNSA. In DNA, the CDR3 is TGTGCCAGCAGCTTACGTGGACAGGGAGACTACACCTTC. Translation: CASSLRGQGDYTF.

The J gene is TRBJ1-1, the V gene TRBV9, with D possibly matching TRBD1 (6 bases). Trimming stripped 4 bases from V and 3 bases from J, with 19 bases between. The CDR3 runs 16 residues. Germline V gene lookup returns CDR1 SGDLS and CDR2 YYNGEE. CDR3 DNA: TGTGCCAGCAGCCCCCAGCGGGGGCCGGGGGACACTGAAGCTTTCTTT. This encodes CASSPQRGPGDTEAFF.

The chain couples TRBV3-1 (or the pseudogene TRBV3-2) to TRBJ1-2; D uncertain. The CDR3 runs 14 residues. Germline-derived CDR1 and CDR2 are LGHDT and YNNKEL (reference sequence). V lost 4 bases, J lost 12 bases, and 21 bases lay in between. The CDR3 DNA follows: TGTGCCAGCAGCCTCGGACGGGGAAGTGGGAGAAACACCTTC. The encoded protein is CASSLGRGSGRNTF.

This sequence joins TRBV18 and TRBJ2-3, with 9 bases aligning to TRBD2. The length of the CDR3 is 15 residues. Germline V CDR1 and CDR2: KGHSH, LQKENI. The ends lost 2 bases at V and 4 bases at J; junction bases unmatched: 4. The CDR3 is CASSPAGGPSDTQYF. CDR3 sequence (DNA): TGTGCCAGCTCACCAGCGGGGGGGCCATCAGATACGCAGTATTTT.